The 29 T cell receptor beta chains presented below share a single source sample, sequenced in a study of OX40 agonist ivuxolimab in advanced cancers. The method was immunoSEQ multiplex PCR; TCRdb's version includes in-frame clones alone and lacks a portion of them. The top ten clones hold roughly 5% of a sample with tens of thousands of clones, around 79% of them seen once. The specimen comprised CD4+ or CD8+ T cells sorted from blood, sampled in a trial of the OX40 agonist ivuxolimab. These receptors were collected from an adult with an advanced solid tumor such as melanoma, head and neck, liver or kidney cancer.

This chain connects TRBV15 to TRBJ1-2, with TRBD1 matching over 9 bases. This CDR3 spans 14 amino acids. Germline assignment: CDR1 LNHNV and CDR2 YYDKDF (reference sequence). V dropped 5 bases and J dropped 2; count of bases not matched to a gene: 3. The CDR3 DNA reads TGTGCCACCAGCGGGGACAGGGTGAACTATGGCTACACCTTC. Protein: CATSGDRVNYGYTF.

This sequence joins TRBV7-9 and TRBJ2-3; D not resolved. The germline V gene has CDR1 SEHNR and CDR2 FQNEAQ (reference sequence). There are 13 residues in the CDR3. V lost 5 bases, J lost 5 bases, and 11 bases lay in between. The CDR3 reads CASSPIAGDTQYF. The CDR3 region has the DNA TGTGCCAGCAGCCCGATAGCCGGAGATACGCAGTATTTT.

V and J are TRBV7-2 and TRBJ1-2; 8 bases line up with TRBD1. Trimming took 6 bases from V and 8 from J; bases not matched to a gene: 8. Germline loops: CDR1 SGHTA, CDR2 FQGNSA. The CDR3 is made up of 13 amino acids. The chain's CDR3 is CASSRDRGQGYTF. The DNA for the CDR3 is TGTGCCAGCAGTCGCGACAGGGGTCAAGGCTACACCTTC.

The V gene is TRBV10-2, the J gene TRBJ2-5; 10 bases fit TRBD2. CDR1 is WSHSY, CDR2 SAAADI, per germline. V lost 4 bases, J lost 4 bases, and 3 bases stayed unmatched. This CDR3 is built from 14 residues. This chain's CDR3 is CASSVAGGGETQYF. CDR3 sequence (DNA): TGCGCCAGCAGTGTAGCGGGGGGAGGAGAGACCCAGTACTTC.

This chain connects TRBV11-2 to TRBJ1-1, with D possibly matching TRBD1 (5 bases). In germline, CDR1 is SGHAT, CDR2 FQNNGV. V lost 1 base to trimming and J lost 4 bases, with 13 bases between them. The CDR3 spans 15 residues. CDR3 sequence: CASSLGVGGVTEAFF. CDR3 nucleotide sequence: TGTGCCAGCAGCTTAGGGGTGGGAGGGGTCACTGAAGCTTTCTTT.

The rearrangement uses TRBV2 and TRBJ2-6; no definite D call. The V end lost 3 bases, the J end lost 1 base, and 13 bases lay between the germline ends. Germline V gives CDR1 SNHLY, CDR2 FYNNEI. This CDR3 contains 17 residues. In nucleotides, the CDR3 is TGTGCCAGCAGTGACCCCCCGGTTGGATCTGGGGCCAACGTCCTGACTTTC. Translating gives CASSDPPVGSGANVLTF.

The V gene is TRBV19, the J gene TRBJ1-3; TRBD1 is a possible D gene (6 bases). V was pared by 6 bases and J by 3 bases, with 15 bases between. This CDR3 has 15 residues. Germline CDR1 and CDR2: LNHDA and SQIVND (reference sequence). CDR3 DNA: TGTGCCAGTAGCCCCTACAGGGACCTTGGAAACACCATATATTTT. Its translation: CASSPYRDLGNTIYF.

The chain has TRBV15 and TRBJ2-2; TRBD2 agrees at 9 bases. Trimming at V came to 1 base and at J to 6 bases, leaving 6 bases not matched to a gene. CDR1 and CDR2 from the germline V gene are LNHNV and YYDKDF (reference sequence). The CDR3 loop spans 16 amino acids. The CDR3 DNA reads as TGTGCCACCAGCAGAGGAGCGGGGGGCCGAGCCGGGGAGCTGTTTTTT. Protein product: CATSRGAGGRAGELFF.

This clone was detected only a few times. This sequence joins TRBV6-5 and TRBJ1-6; D is unclear. Trimming took off 2 bases at V and 9 bases at J, with 14 bases between the two ends. Germline loops: CDR1 MNHEY, CDR2 SVGAGI. The CDR3 contains 15 residues. CDR3 sequence (DNA): TGTGCCAGCAGTTACGAGGGCGGGAGTGGTTCACCCCTCCACTTT. Amino acid sequence: CASSYEGGSGSPLHF.

The chain joins TRBV5-1 to TRBJ2-2; TRBD1 aligns across 10 bases. Germline lookup yields CDR1 SGHRS and CDR2 YFSETQ. V gave up 2 bases and J gave up 7 bases; unmatched junction bases: 5. This CDR3 region has 15 residues. The CDR3 region has the DNA TGCGCCAGCAGCTTAAGACAGGGGGCGAACGGGGAGCTGTTTTTT. Its protein is CASSLRQGANGELFF.

This sequence joins TRBV9 and TRBJ2-1; D gene unclear. CDR1 and CDR2 (germline): SGDLS, YYNGEE. The V gene lost 0 bases and the J gene lost 7 bases, with 11 bases spanning the gap. The length of the CDR3 is 14 residues. The CDR3 protein is CASSVESIANEQFF. The CDR3 DNA reads TGTGCCAGCAGCGTAGAATCGATAGCTAATGAGCAGTTCTTC. Looking up the rest from reference TRBV9 and TRBJ2-1 gives the full variable domain: DSGVTQTPKHLITATGQRVTLRCSPRSGDLSVYWYQQSLDQGLQFLIQYYNGEERAKGNILERFSAQQFPDLHSELNLSSLELGDSALYFCASSVESIANEQFFGPGTRLTVL.

CDR3 sequence reads: CASSVEWGTGEQYF. The CDR3 DNA sequence: TGTGCCAGCAGCGTAGAGTGGGGGACGGGGGAGCAGTACTTC. The chain couples TRBV9 to TRBJ2-7; D possibly matches TRBD1 or TRBD2 (5 bases each). V was cut by 0 bases and J by 7 bases, with 14 bases left in between. The germline CDR1 and CDR2 sequences are SGDLS and YYNGEE. This CDR3 contains 14 residues.

This chain joins TRBV7-3 and TRBJ2-7; D gene unclear. The CDR3 loop spans 13 amino acids. The V end was cut by 0 bases, the J end by 5 bases, with 8 bases between. The V gene's germline CDR1 is SGHTA and CDR2 FQGTGA. The CDR3 spells CASSLTYGHEQYF. The CDR3 nucleotides read TGTGCCAGCAGCTTAACGTACGGGCACGAGCAGTACTTC.

The chain links TRBV5-5 to TRBJ1-5; no firm D call. Per germline, CDR1 SGHKS and CDR2 YYEKEE (reference sequence). CDR3 length equals 13 residues. The V end lost 4 bases, the J end lost 0 bases, and 5 bases lay between the germline ends. This chain's CDR3 is CASSRDSNQPQHF. The DNA for the CDR3 is TGTGCCAGCAGCCGGGATAGCAATCAGCCCCAGCATTTT.

The rearrangement uses TRBV30 and TRBJ2-3; 9 bases are a match to TRBD1. The CDR3 is 13 amino acids. Trimming removed 6 bases from V and 0 bases from J; junction bases left unmatched: 1. CDR1 and CDR2 from the germline V gene are GTSNPN and SVGIG (reference sequence). The CDR3, as DNA: TGTGCCTGTGACAGGGGGAGCACAGATACGCAGTATTTT. This encodes CACDRGSTDTQYF.

The chain links TRBV30 to TRBJ1-4; possibly TRBD1 for D (6 bases). The germline V gene has CDR1 GTSNPN and CDR2 SVGIG (reference sequence). The ends were cut back, 4 bases at V and 10 bases at J, with 22 bases in the middle. This CDR3 region has 15 residues. The CDR3 spells CAWNPGGRERVKLFF. CDR3 bases: TGTGCCTGGAACCCGGGGGGCAGGGAGAGGGTAAAACTGTTTTTT.

V and J are TRBV15 and TRBJ2-3, with D uncertain. Trimming pared 0 bases from V and 2 bases from J, leaving 6 bases between. Germline V gives CDR1 LNHNV, CDR2 YYDKDF (reference sequence). The CDR3 has 14 amino acids. Here the CDR3 DNA reads TGTGCCACCAGCAGAGATTCAATCACAGATACGCAGTATTTT. It translates to CATSRDSITDTQYF.

The genes are TRBV4-3 and TRBJ1-2; TRBD1 is a possible D gene (6 bases). Trimming pared 1 base from V and 4 bases from J, leaving 7 bases between. Germline V gene data show CDR1 as LGHNA and CDR2 as YSLEER. The CDR3 extends over 13 amino acids. DNA for the CDR3: TGCGCCAGCAGCCAAGTGGACAGCTATGGCTACACCTTC. It codes for CASSQVDSYGYTF.

The V call is TRBV19, the J call TRBJ1-1; possible D gene TRBD1, 6 bases. Germline CDR1 and CDR2: LNHDA and SQIVND (reference sequence). Trimming cost V 3 bases and J 2 bases, with 10 bases left between them. The CDR3 is made up of 14 amino acids. The DNA for the CDR3 is TGTGCCAGTAGTATGGGGGGCTACAACACTGAAGCTTTCTTT. It specifies CASSMGGYNTEAFF. Looking up the rest from reference TRBV19 and TRBJ1-1 gives the full variable domain: DGGITQSPKYLFRKEGQNVTLSCEQNLNHDAMYWYRQDPGQGLRLIYYSQIVNDFQKGDIAEGYSVSREKKESFPLTVTSAQKNPTAFYLCASSMGGYNTEAFFGQGTRLTVV.

This clone is labeled large (0.1 to 1%). This chain connects TRBV5-1 to TRBJ2-7; D is perhaps TRBD1 (5 bases). There are 14 residues in the CDR3. Germline V gene data show CDR1 as SGHRS and CDR2 as YFSETQ. Trimming shortened V by 0 bases and J by 5 bases, and 12 bases separated the two germline ends. The CDR3 is CASSLEQGSDEQYV. In DNA form, the CDR3 reads TGCGCCAGCAGCTTGGAGCAGGGCAGCGACGAGCAGTACGTC.

Here the CDR3 reads CASSLNVGPQHF. In DNA form, the CDR3 reads TGTGCCAGCAGCTTAAATGTAGGGCCCCAGCATTTT. This sequence joins TRBV7-9 and TRBJ1-5; D is ambiguous. The ends were cut back, 2 bases at V and 9 bases at J, with 8 bases in the middle. Germline values: CDR1 SEHNR, CDR2 FQNEAQ (reference sequence). This CDR3 comprises 12 residues.

CDR3 loop: CASSGTGRKYEQYF. The CDR3 DNA reads as TGTGCCAGCAGCGGGACAGGGCGTAAATACGAGCAGTACTTC. J is TRBJ2-7 and V is TRBV28; 9 positions agree with TRBD1. CDR1 and CDR2 (germline): MDHEN, SYDVKM. Unmatched junction bases numbered 7, after V lost 6 bases and J lost 4 bases. The length of the CDR3 is 14 residues.

This clone was seen a handful of times. The chain couples TRBV19 to TRBJ1-6; perhaps TRBD1 as D (6 bases). Trimming pared 3 bases from V and 14 bases from J, leaving 14 bases between. The CDR3 is made up of 13 amino acids. The V gene's germline CDR1 is LNHDA and CDR2 SQIVND (reference sequence). DNA of the CDR3: TGTGCCAGTAGTATGCAGGGGTTTGCGGCCCTCCACTTT. Translation gives CASSMQGFAALHF.

V gene TRBV14 combines with J gene TRBJ2-2; D is possibly TRBD1 or TRBD2 (5 bases each). CDR1 is SGHDN, CDR2 FVKESK, per germline. The ends were cut back, 7 bases at V and 7 bases at J, with 25 bases in the middle. The CDR3 loop spans 17 amino acids. CDR3 sequence: CASTSQGGTGKVGELFF. The CDR3 coding sequence is TGTGCCAGCACCTCTCAAGGTGGGACGGGTAAGGTCGGGGAGCTGTTTTTT.

The V gene is TRBV28, the J gene TRBJ2-7; perhaps TRBD1 as D (5 bases). Trimming pared 2 bases from V and 1 base from J, leaving 12 bases between. This CDR3 region has 15 residues. Germline lookup yields CDR1 MDHEN and CDR2 SYDVKM. The CDR3 nucleotides read TGTGCCAGCAGTTTAATACAGGTTGGTTCCTACGAGCAGTACTTC. Translating it yields CASSLIQVGSYEQYF.

The rearrangement uses TRBV23-1 and TRBJ2-1; D not certain. TRBV23-1 has ORF status, its function being uncertain. Deletions cut 0 bases from V and 4 bases from J, with 10 bases between. This CDR3 region has 15 residues. CDR3 residues: CASSQSRAVYNEQFF. The CDR3 DNA reads TGCGCCAGCAGTCAATCTAGGGCAGTTTACAATGAGCAGTTCTTC.

The chain's CDR3 is CASKTGRAKNIQYF. The CDR3 DNA reads as TGTGCCAGTAAGACCGGGAGGGCCAAAAACATTCAGTACTTC. This chain links TRBV6-5 with TRBJ2-4, with 7 positions matching TRBD2. The CDR3 runs to 14 residues. V was clipped by 9 bases and J by 1 base; unmatched bases: 6. CDR1 MNHEY and CDR2 SVGAGI come from the germline V gene.

This chain joins TRBV6-5 and TRBJ2-1; either TRBD1 or TRBD2 may supply D (6 bases each). Trimming removed 2 bases from V and 9 bases from J, with 11 bases in between. CDR1 and CDR2 (germline): MNHEY, SVGAGI. This CDR3 spans 13 amino acids. CDR3 nucleotides: TGTGCCAGCAGTTACGAGGGGGGCAGTGAGCAGTTCTTC. The encoded protein is CASSYEGGSEQFF.

V gene TRBV19 combines with J gene TRBJ2-1, with TRBD2 identical over 11 bases. The CDR3 is 15 amino acids. V gave up 6 bases and J gave up 4 bases; unmatched junction bases: 5. Germline V lookup: CDR1 LNHDA, CDR2 SQIVND (reference sequence). CDR3: CASSPGTSGYNEQFF. Written as DNA, the CDR3 is TGTGCCAGTAGCCCCGGGACTAGCGGTTACAATGAGCAGTTCTTC.